This T cell receptor (beta chain) was captured by sequencing in a study of OX40 agonist ivuxolimab in advanced cancers. Study details: Partial responses were observed in three patients, of whom one had hepatocellular carcinoma and two had cutaneous melanoma.

Libraries were prepared by immunoSEQ multiplex PCR; TCRdb keeps only in-frame clonotypes and omits some of them. The table lists 60,000 to 85,000 clones, 65% to 90% of them singletons, with roughly 1.4% in the top ten. CDR3 length: 14 residues. Between the trimmed V and J ends, which lost 5 bases and 4 bases, there was a span of 11 bases. The germline V gene encodes CDR1 SGHDN and CDR2 FVKESK. This sequence originates from an adult with an advanced solid tumor such as melanoma, head and neck, liver or kidney cancer. The chain has TRBV14 and TRBJ1-4; unclear D gene. Source: CD4+ or CD8+ T cells sorted from blood, taken in a trial of the OX40 agonist ivuxolimab. The CDR3 region has the DNA TGTGCCAGCAGCTTCGGACGGCTTAATGAAAAACTGTTTTTT. Its translation: CASSFGRLNEKLFF. Based on the CDR3 plus reference TRBV14 and TRBJ1-4, the full variable domain is EAGVTQFPSHSVIEKGQTVTLRCDPISGHDNLYWYRRVMGKEIKFLLHFVKESKQDESGMPNNRFLAERTGGTYSTLKVQPAELEDSGVYFCASSFGRLNEKLFFGSGTQLSVL.